Presented here are 32 T cell receptor beta chains from one specimen sequenced in a study of cytomegalovirus exposure and HLA in healthy donors. The protocol was immunoSEQ multiplex PCR, while the TCRdb copy is restricted to in-frame clones and leaves out a portion. The sample includes about 280,000 clones, around 89% seen only once; the top ten take approximately 0.9%. Sequencing was carried out using PBMCs. The source of these receptors is a woman aged 18-35 years in good health and CMV-seronegative.

V gene TRBV4-1 combines with J gene TRBJ1-1, with 7 bases fitting TRBD1. Trimming removed 1 base from V and 12 bases from J; junction bases left unmatched: 8. The CDR3 length is 13 residues. In germline, CDR1 is MGHRA, CDR2 YSYEKL. For the CDR3, the DNA is TGCGCCAGCAGCCAAGGGGACAGCTCACGTCCTTTCTTT. Its translation: CASSQGDSSRPFF.

J is TRBJ1-2 and V is TRBV27; tentatively, D is TRBD1 (5 bases). The CDR3 is 13 residues long. V dropped 3 bases and J dropped 8 bases, with 13 bases sitting between them. Germline V CDR1 and CDR2: MNHEY, SMNVEV (reference sequence). CDR3 sequence (DNA): TGTGCCAGCAGTTTGTGGCAGGGCGGCGGCTACACCTTC. It specifies CASSLWQGGGYTF.

This chain uses TRBV29-1 with TRBJ1-3, with no clear D. Germline V CDR1 and CDR2: SQVTM, ANQGSEA. V was shortened by 6 bases and J by 2 bases, with 14 bases between the two germline ends. This CDR3 spans 14 amino acids. The CDR3 spells CSVRSVAAGNTIYF. CDR3 bases: TGCAGCGTACGTTCGGTGGCGGCTGGAAACACCATATATTTT. The full variable domain, in which reference TRBV29-1 and TRBJ1-3 provide the parts outside the CDR3, is SAVISQKPSRDICQRGTSLTIQCQVDSQVTMMFWYRQQPGQSLTLIATANQGSEATYESGFVIDKFPISRPNLTFSTLTVSNMSPEDSSIYLCSVRSVAAGNTIYFGEGSWLTVV.

The V call is TRBV6-8, the J call TRBJ1-4; D may be TRBD1 (6 bases). The CDR3 runs 13 residues. Germline V CDR1 and CDR2: MNHGY, SAAAGT. The V end lost 7 bases, the J end lost 1 base, and 7 bases lay between the germline ends. The CDR3, as DNA: TGTGCCAGCACGGACAGAACTAATGAAAAACTGTTTTTT. Residues: CASTDRTNEKLFF.

The J gene is TRBJ2-7, the V gene TRBV16; TRBD2 matches 15 bases. Germline CDR1 is KGHSY and CDR2 is FQNENV. This CDR3 has 17 residues. V gave up 5 bases and J gave up 3 bases; unmatched junction bases: 8. CDR3 region: CASSKGLAGGPGYEQYF. The CDR3 DNA follows: TGTGCCAGCAGCAAAGGACTAGCGGGAGGGCCAGGCTACGAGCAGTACTTC.

This rearrangement joins TRBV18 to TRBJ2-2, with TRBD1 matching over 8 bases. V lost 6 bases to trimming and J lost 4 bases; unmatched junction nucleotides: 7. Germline values: CDR1 KGHSH, CDR2 LQKENI. The CDR3 has 15 residues. The CDR3, as DNA: TGTGCCAGCTCGCGGGACAGGCCTCCCACCGGGGAGCTGTTTTTT. Protein: CASSRDRPPTGELFF.

This sequence joins TRBV19 and TRBJ2-2; D remains unclear. This CDR3 contains 12 residues. V dropped 4 bases and J dropped 5 bases, with 5 bases sitting between them. Per germline, CDR1 LNHDA and CDR2 SQIVND (reference sequence). In nucleotides, the CDR3 is TGTGCCAGTAGTACTAGAACCGGGGAGCTGTTTTTT. Translation: CASSTRTGELFF.

The chain joins TRBV14 to TRBJ1-1; tentative D call: TRBD1 (5 bases). Looked up from germline, CDR1 is SGHDN and CDR2 is FVKESK. This CDR3 is 15 amino acids long. Trimming left V 7 bases short and J 6 bases short, with 21 bases between. The chain's CDR3 is CASTRIVVSGAEAFF. DNA for the CDR3: TGTGCCAGCACCAGAATAGTTGTCTCGGGGGCTGAAGCTTTCTTT.

The chain recombines TRBV4-1 with TRBJ2-1; D is unclear. The CDR3 length is 16 residues. V lost 5 bases to trimming and J lost 0 bases, with 14 bases between them. Germline-derived CDR1 and CDR2 are MGHRA and YSYEKL. As DNA, the CDR3 is TGCGCCAGCAGCTCACTAACGTCAAGCTCCTACAATGAGCAGTTCTTC. Its protein is CASSSLTSSSYNEQFF.

CDR3 in amino acids: CASSSHRARNEKLFF. CDR3 nucleotides: TGTGCCAGCAGTAGCCACAGGGCCAGAAATGAAAAACTGTTTTTT. This sequence joins TRBV6-5 and TRBJ1-4; perhaps TRBD1 as D (6 bases). Trimming pared 5 bases from V and 5 bases from J, leaving 15 bases between. Germline V lookup: CDR1 MNHEY, CDR2 SVGAGI. The CDR3 spans 15 residues.

The rearrangement joins TRBV14 to TRBJ2-2; 9 bases are a match to TRBD1. The trim removed 5 bases at V and 7 bases at J, leaving 5 bases unmatched. Germline V lookup: CDR1 SGHDN, CDR2 FVKESK. The CDR3 contains 14 residues. The CDR3, as DNA: TGTGCCAGCAGCAGGGACAGGGTAGGCGGGGAGCTGTTTTTT. Translated, it gives CASSRDRVGGELFF.

The rearrangement links TRBV7-2 to TRBJ1-3; no reliable D call. Germline CDR1 SGHTA, CDR2 FQGNSA. Deletions cut 5 bases from V and 6 bases from J, with 17 bases between. The CDR3 runs to 15 residues. In nucleotides, the CDR3 is TGTGCCAGCAGCCCTACCGGCGCAGGCCTAAACACCATATATTTT. This gives the protein CASSPTGAGLNTIYF.

V is TRBV25-1 and J is TRBJ1-5, with D unclear. With 1 base removed from V and 0 bases from J, the gap between germline ends came to 4 bases. The CDR3 consists of 14 residues. Germline CDR1 reads MGHDK; CDR2 reads SYGVNS. The CDR3 bases are TGTGCCAGCAGTGAATTGGCTAGCAATCAGCCCCAGCATTTT. This codes for CASSELASNQPQHF.

The CDR3 DNA sequence: TGTGCCAGCAGTTTTGGCCGTCAGTCCTACGAGCAGTACTTC. Protein product: CASSFGRQSYEQYF. The V gene is TRBV27, the J gene TRBJ2-7; no clear D gene. CDR3 length equals 14 residues. V dropped 3 bases and J dropped 1 base, with 10 bases sitting between them. The germline gives CDR1 MNHEY, CDR2 SMNVEV (reference sequence).

The chain employs TRBV27 and TRBJ2-7; a possible D gene is TRBD2 (5 bases). V was shortened by 7 bases and J by 5 bases, with 18 bases between the two germline ends. CDR3 length equals 14 residues. The V gene's germline CDR1 is MNHEY and CDR2 SMNVEV (reference sequence). In nucleotides, the CDR3 is TGTGCCAGCAATCCTGCCGGGGAGCCCCACGAGCAGTACTTC. Translated, it gives CASNPAGEPHEQYF.

V and J are TRBV11-2 and TRBJ2-1; 13 bases line up with TRBD2. The CDR3 has 18 residues. The junction had 9 bases not matched to a gene; V was cut back by 1 base and J by 6 bases. Germline-derived CDR1 and CDR2 are SGHAT and FQNNGV. The CDR3 is CASSLGRTSGSLTNEQFF. The CDR3 DNA follows: TGTGCCAGCAGCTTAGGCCGGACTAGCGGGAGCCTCACCAATGAGCAGTTCTTC.

The chain joins TRBV5-4 to TRBJ2-5, with TRBD2 as a possible D gene (6 bases). Germline assignment: CDR1 SGHNT and CDR2 YYREEE (reference sequence). The CDR3 is 13 residues long. Trimming removed 3 bases from V and 4 bases from J, with 10 bases in between. CDR3 sequence: CASSSGGRETQYF. DNA of the CDR3: TGTGCCAGCAGCTCCGGAGGGAGAGAGACCCAGTACTTC.

About this clone: The same CDR3 arises from other DNA sequences in this sample as well. The gene calls are TRBV30 and TRBJ2-1, with a possible D match to TRBD1 (5 bases). Trimming removed 0 bases at V and 4 bases at J, with 7 bases between. Per the germline V gene, CDR1 is GTSNPN and CDR2 is SVGIG (reference sequence). The CDR3 is 13 amino acids. The CDR3 DNA sequence: TGTGCCTGGAGTGTACAGGCTTACAATGAGCAGTTCTTC. It translates to CAWSVQAYNEQFF.

CDR3 amino acids: CASSHLSSYEQYF. Written as DNA, the CDR3 is TGTGCCAGCAGCCACTTGAGCTCCTACGAGCAGTACTTC. The J gene is TRBJ2-7, the V gene TRBV14; D remains unclear. V lost 3 bases and J lost 0, with 6 bases in between. Germline CDR1 is SGHDN and CDR2 is FVKESK. This CDR3 is 13 amino acids long.

V is TRBV28 and J is TRBJ1-2, with TRBD1 identical over 9 bases. Trimming took 6 bases from V and 5 from J; bases not matched to a gene: 4. This CDR3 has 13 amino acids. Germline CDR1 and CDR2: MDHEN and SYDVKM. The CDR3 sequence: CASRGDRVYGYTF. The CDR3 DNA reads as TGTGCCAGCAGAGGGGACAGGGTTTATGGCTACACCTTC.

The gene calls are TRBV19 and TRBJ1-2, with a possible D match to TRBD1 (5 bases). CDR1 LNHDA and CDR2 SQIVND come from the germline V gene (reference sequence). This CDR3 is 12 amino acids long. With 7 bases removed from V and 4 bases from J, the gap between germline ends came to 10 bases. CDR3 nucleotides: TGTGCCAGTAAAGACAGAACCTATGGCTACACCTTC. It is translated as CASKDRTYGYTF.

The chain links TRBV7-2 to TRBJ2-1; possibly TRBD1 for D (6 bases). The CDR3 has 15 residues. Germline lookup yields CDR1 SGHTA and CDR2 FQGNSA. The V and J ends lost 0 bases and 12 bases respectively, with 18 bases between them. The CDR3 region has the DNA TGTGCCAGCAGCTTAGCCCTACCGGGACAAGGGGGGCAGTTCTTC. It encodes CASSLALPGQGGQFF.

This sequence joins TRBV19 and TRBJ2-1, with TRBD2 matching 15 bases. Unmatched junction bases numbered 5, after V lost 4 bases and J lost 7 bases. Germline values: CDR1 LNHDA, CDR2 SQIVND (reference sequence). The CDR3 loop spans 16 amino acids. DNA of the CDR3: TGTGCCAGTAGTAACCCCGGACTAGCGGGAGGGAATGAGCAGTTCTTC. Translated, it gives CASSNPGLAGGNEQFF. The full variable domain, its missing parts supplied by reference TRBV19 and TRBJ2-1, is DGGITQSPKYLFRKEGQNVTLSCEQNLNHDAMYWYRQDPGQGLRLIYYSQIVNDFQKGDIAEGYSVSREKKESFPLTVTSAQKNPTAFYLCASSNPGLAGGNEQFFGPGTRLTVL.

The table lists this clone with a count of one. This chain uses TRBV6-1 with TRBJ2-1; D gene ambiguous. Germline V gene sequence: CDR1 MNHNS, CDR2 SASEGT. V lost 5 bases, J lost 0 bases, and 8 bases lay in between. This CDR3 spans 14 amino acids. CDR3: CASSRAGSYNEQFF. The CDR3 DNA sequence: TGTGCCAGCAGTAGAGCAGGCTCCTACAATGAGCAGTTCTTC.

This rearrangement joins TRBV5-4 to TRBJ2-7; the match to TRBD2 covers 7 bases. Losses at the gene ends were 0 bases for V and 5 bases for J; bases not matched to a gene: 8. Germline CDR1 is SGHNT and CDR2 is YYREEE (reference sequence). This CDR3 is built from 15 residues. CDR3 residues: CASSLALGGPHEQYF. DNA for the CDR3: TGTGCCAGCAGCTTGGCCTTGGGAGGGCCCCACGAGCAGTACTTC.

This clone turned up a few times. The chain joins TRBV28 to TRBJ2-7, with 11 bases lining up with TRBD2. The CDR3 is 15 amino acids. V trimming: 6 bases; J trimming: 7 bases; junction bases outside the gene matches: 11. Germline lookup yields CDR1 MDHEN and CDR2 SYDVKM. CDR3 in amino acids: CASSPLTSGIREQYF. Here the CDR3 DNA reads TGTGCCAGCAGCCCCCTGACTAGCGGGATTAGGGAGCAGTACTTC. The full variable domain, in which reference TRBV28 and TRBJ2-7 provide the parts outside the CDR3, is DVKVTQSSRYLVKRTGEKVFLECVQDMDHENMFWYRQDPGLGLRLIYFSYDVKMKEKGDIPEGYSVSREKKERFSLILESASTNQTSMYLCASSPLTSGIREQYFGPGTRLTVT.

The V call is TRBV5-1, the J call TRBJ1-1; D might be TRBD1 (6 bases). The length of the CDR3 is 14 residues. Germline V gene lookup returns CDR1 SGHRS and CDR2 YFSETQ. Trimming took off 6 bases at V and 0 bases at J, with 12 bases between the two ends. This CDR3 is CASTKDSMNTEAFF. CDR3 nucleotide sequence: TGCGCCAGCACCAAGGACAGTATGAACACTGAAGCTTTCTTT.

The rearrangement uses TRBV5-4 and TRBJ1-3; no reliable D call. The CDR3 is 11 residues long. The germline CDR1 and CDR2 sequences are SGHNT and YYREEE (reference sequence). V was cut by 8 bases and J by 4 bases, with 7 bases left in between. The DNA of the CDR3 is TGTGCCAGTCATTCCGGAAACACCATATATTTT. Protein sequence: CASHSGNTIYF.

The chain couples TRBV29-1 to TRBJ1-1; D gene uncertain. The V gene lost 6 bases and the J gene lost 0 bases, with 5 bases spanning the gap. The CDR3 covers 11 residues. CDR1 and CDR2 from the germline V gene are SQVTM and ANQGSEA. The CDR3 region is CSVRVNTEAFF. The CDR3 nucleotides are TGCAGCGTGAGGGTGAACACTGAAGCTTTCTTT.

This chain connects TRBV9 to TRBJ2-2, with a weak D call TRBD2 (6 bases). CDR1 and CDR2 (germline): SGDLS, YYNGEE. CDR3 length: 15 residues. The V end lost 4 bases, the J end lost 4 bases, and 14 bases lay between the germline ends. For the CDR3, the DNA is TGTGCCAGCAGCAGCCCCGGGGGAGTCACCGGGGAGCTGTTTTTT. It encodes CASSSPGGVTGELFF.

This chain joins TRBV28 and TRBJ2-7, with 7 bases matching TRBD2. V trimming: 2 bases; J trimming: 4 bases; junction bases outside the gene matches: 14. Germline lookup yields CDR1 MDHEN and CDR2 SYDVKM. CDR3 length: 17 amino acids. The CDR3 region is CASSLPAEWGRAYEQYF. The CDR3 coding sequence is TGTGCCAGCAGTTTACCCGCCGAATGGGGGAGGGCTTACGAGCAGTACTTC.

The chain carries TRBV7-7 and TRBJ2-5; 10 bases agree with TRBD1. V lost 4 bases and J lost 2; bases outside the gene matches: 1. Germline values: CDR1 SSHAT, CDR2 FNYEAQ (reference sequence). The CDR3 has 14 amino acids. In DNA form, the CDR3 reads TGTGCCAGCAGCTCGGACAGGGGGCAAGAGACCCAGTACTTC. This gives the protein CASSSDRGQETQYF.